A single sample gave rise to the 2 T cell receptor beta chains below, sequenced in a study of T cell repertoires in ileal Crohn's disease. Generated by immunoSEQ multiplex PCR, the TCRdb table keeps only in-frame clones and is missing some. This table has roughly 2,300 clones, over 60% appearing once. Sequenced input: ileal tissue. All receptors derive from an adult with Crohn's disease.

This clone has just a few counts. The V and J genes are TRBV6-1 and TRBJ2-7; 7 bases fit TRBD2. Trimming removed 6 bases from V and 5 bases from J; junction bases left unmatched: 7. Germline lookup yields CDR1 MNHNS and CDR2 SASEGT. The CDR3 extends over 13 amino acids. Written as DNA, the CDR3 is TGTGCCAGCAGCCCTGGGAGGGGAAACGAGCAGTACTTC. It codes for CASSPGRGNEQYF.

The chain combines TRBV9 with TRBJ1-1; 8 bases are a match to TRBD1. The CDR3 sequence is 14 residues long. The germline gives CDR1 SGDLS, CDR2 YYNGEE. With 4 bases clipped from V and 1 base from J, the junction kept 3 bases outside the gene matches. CDR3 sequence: CASSPTGANTEAFF. CDR3 DNA: TGTGCCAGCAGCCCGACAGGGGCGAACACTGAAGCTTTCTTT.